This T cell receptor (beta chain) was recovered during a study of cytotoxic CD8 clonotypes in ibrutinib-treated CLL. Study at large: Response samples were obtained once patients had received a median 12 months of treatment, range 6 to 36.

Method: immunoSEQ multiplex PCR; TCRdb's copy keeps in-frame clones and lacks some. The sample records tens of thousands of clones, roughly 70% being singletons. General observations from the study: Public clonotypes were uncommon and contracted or stayed stable on treatment.

This clone was detected a few times. Its antigen is currently unknown. The CDR3 covers 13 residues. The V and J ends lost 3 bases and 3 bases respectively, with 8 bases between them. The germline CDR1 and CDR2 sequences are LNHDA and SQIVND (reference sequence). J is TRBJ1-1 and V is TRBV19; TRBD1 is a possible D gene (6 bases). The receptor was derived from a human donor with chronic lymphocytic leukemia. The specimen comprised PBMCs, sampled at disease progression, from a patient treated with ibrutinib. CDR3 region: CASSIAGDTEAFF. For the CDR3, the DNA is TGTGCCAGTAGTATTGCAGGGGACACTGAAGCTTTCTTT.